This T cell receptor (beta chain) was identified during a study of Ad26.COV2.S vaccination and SARS-CoV-2 variants. For the study at large: Intramuscularly, Ad26.COV2.S was given either once or twice, 56 days apart. Regarding the study as a whole: Relative to placebo recipients, vaccine recipients exhibited elevated spike-specific TCR breadth. Following vaccination, spike-specific CD8+ and CD4+ T cell responses reportedly exhibited substantial breadth. Possible underestimation of total T cell responses by the TCR breadth and depth analyses was noted.

The assay was immunoSEQ multiplex PCR, and TCRdb's table has in-frame clones only and misses some. The data show 380,000 or so clones, 83% seen once. Deletions cut 11 bases from V and 4 bases from J, with 23 bases between. CDR3 length: 15 residues. CDR1 and CDR2 (germline): MNHEY, SVGAGI. A remark on this clone: Its target is unknown.

Treatment reported: roughly 19 received Ad26.COV2.S at low or high dose, single or two shots; 5 received placebo; per-sample allocation not given. Repertoires come from day 63 after the first vaccine or placebo injection. Here the sequenced sample was peripheral blood, taken in a trial of Ad26.COV2.S vaccine versus placebo. This TCR was recovered from a person between 18 and 65 years old who received the Ad26.COV2.S COVID-19 vaccine or a placebo. The rearrangement joins TRBV6-5 to TRBJ1-1, with D maybe TRBD1 (5 bases). CDR3 nucleotides: TGTGCCGCACCACCTCAGGGTATGGGATTCACTGAAGCTTTCTTT. Translated, it gives CAAPPQGMGFTEAFF.